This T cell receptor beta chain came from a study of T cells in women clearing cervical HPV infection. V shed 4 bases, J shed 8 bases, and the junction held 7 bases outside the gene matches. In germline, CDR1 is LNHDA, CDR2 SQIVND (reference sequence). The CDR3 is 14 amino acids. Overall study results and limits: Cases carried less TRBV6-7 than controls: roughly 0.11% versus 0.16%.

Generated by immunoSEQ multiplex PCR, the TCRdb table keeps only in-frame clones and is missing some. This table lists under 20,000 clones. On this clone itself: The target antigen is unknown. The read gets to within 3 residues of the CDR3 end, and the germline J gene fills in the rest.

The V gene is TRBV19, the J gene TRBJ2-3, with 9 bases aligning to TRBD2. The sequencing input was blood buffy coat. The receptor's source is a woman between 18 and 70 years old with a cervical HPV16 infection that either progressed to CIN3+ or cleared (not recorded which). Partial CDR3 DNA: TGTGCCAGTAGTACTTTAGGGACTAGCCCTACG. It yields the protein CASSTLGTSPT. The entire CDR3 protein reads CASSTLGTSPTQYF.